The 10 T cell receptor beta chains below all came from one sample that was sequenced in a study of blood T cell repertoires in COVID-19. TCRdb keeps only in-frame clones here, not all; method: immunoSEQ multiplex PCR. This sample has 120,000 or so clones, with approximately 82% found just once. The sequencing sample was made of peripheral blood. The receptor source for this set is a man between 60 and 70 years old with acute or convalescent COVID-19.

The chain recombines TRBV3-1 (or the pseudogene TRBV3-2) with TRBJ2-1; 7 positions agree with TRBD1. V gave up 4 bases and J gave up 5 bases; unmatched junction bases: 8. The CDR3 is made up of 15 amino acids. Germline-derived CDR1 and CDR2 are LGHDT and YNNKEL (reference sequence). The CDR3 bases are TGTGCCAGCAGCCGCTCGTGGACAGGCGACAATGAGCAGTTCTTC. The encoded protein is CASSRSWTGDNEQFF.

V gene TRBV5-4 combines with J gene TRBJ2-1; 8 bases line up with TRBD2. V lost 5 bases, J lost 6 bases, and 7 bases stayed unmatched. Per germline, CDR1 SGHNT and CDR2 YYREEE (reference sequence). The CDR3 has 14 residues. The CDR3 spells CASSRGSGGNEQFF. CDR3 coding DNA: TGTGCCAGCAGTCGCGGGAGCGGGGGCAATGAGCAGTTCTTC.

The rearrangement links TRBV7-2 to TRBJ2-1, with 12 nucleotides matching TRBD2. The CDR3 totals 15 residues. Trimming removed 2 bases from V and 6 bases from J; junction bases left unmatched: 2. Germline CDR1 reads SGHTA; CDR2 reads FQGNSA. The CDR3 nucleotides read TGTGCCAGCAGCTTACGACTAGCGGGAGTCAATGAGCAGTTCTTC. Protein product: CASSLRLAGVNEQFF.

The chain employs TRBV5-1 and TRBJ1-1; perhaps TRBD1 as D (5 bases). Germline V gene lookup returns CDR1 SGHRS and CDR2 YFSETQ. The CDR3 consists of 15 residues. V gave up 1 base and J gave up 3 bases, with 13 bases separating them. CDR3 protein: CASSLMGEGYTEAFF. CDR3 DNA: TGCGCCAGCAGCTTGATGGGGGAGGGGTACACTGAAGCTTTCTTT.

The rearrangement joins TRBV6-5 to TRBJ2-1; 7 bases fit TRBD2. This CDR3 has 14 residues. The germline V gene has CDR1 MNHEY and CDR2 SVGAGI. Germline trimming cut 6 bases from V and 7 bases from J; bases unmatched to any gene: 9. The CDR3 sequence: CASRPIGGGNEQFF. In nucleotides, the CDR3 is TGTGCCAGCAGACCTATTGGCGGGGGAAATGAGCAGTTCTTC.

The chain couples TRBV18 to TRBJ2-5; D unresolved. Germline V gene sequence: CDR1 KGHSH, CDR2 LQKENI. Trimming left V 0 bases short and J 2 bases short, with 10 bases between. The CDR3 has 15 residues. CDR3 loop: CASSPPTRQQETQYF. As DNA, the CDR3 is TGTGCCAGCTCACCACCGACGCGGCAGCAAGAGACCCAGTACTTC. The whole variable domain, remainder taken from reference TRBV18 and TRBJ2-5, is NAGVMQNPRHLVRRRGQEARLRCSPMKGHSHVYWYRQLPEEGLKFMVYLQKENIIDESGMPKERFSAEFPKEGPSILRIQQVVRGDSAAYFCASSPPTRQQETQYFGPGTRLLVL.

This chain joins TRBV5-6 and TRBJ1-5; a weak D match, TRBD1 (5 bases). Germline CDR1 is SGHDT and CDR2 is YYEEEE. The CDR3 contains 14 residues. V was trimmed by 2 bases and J by 7 bases, leaving 13 bases between them. The CDR3 DNA reads TGTGCCAGCAGCTTCGGGGGTTCGGGCCAGCCCCAGCATTTT. This translates into CASSFGGSGQPQHF.

This clone has only one observation. This chain uses TRBV27 with TRBJ2-7; a weak D match, TRBD2 (5 bases). CDR3 length equals 18 residues. V was clipped by 1 base and J by 7 bases, with 26 bases between them. CDR1 is MNHEY and CDR2 is SMNVEV in the germline V gene (reference sequence). The CDR3 DNA follows: TGTGCCAGCAGTTTATTCTTCCGGCCGGAGGCCGGGCGCCGTGAGCAGTACTTC. Encoded protein: CASSLFFRPEAGRREQYF.

The chain links TRBV9 to TRBJ2-3, with D perhaps TRBD2 (6 bases). V was cut by 0 bases and J by 6 bases, with 17 bases left in between. This CDR3 spans 16 amino acids. CDR1 is SGDLS and CDR2 is YYNGEE in the germline V gene. The CDR3 here is CASSVGVGGPGDTQYF. CDR3 nucleotides: TGTGCCAGCAGCGTAGGGGTGGGAGGCCCCGGGGATACGCAGTATTTT.

This chain uses TRBV5-1 with TRBJ2-3, with D unresolved. V was pared by 4 bases and J by 2 bases, with 8 bases between. The germline V gene encodes CDR1 SGHRS and CDR2 YFSETQ. The CDR3 covers 13 residues. The chain's CDR3 is CASSARPTDTQYF. The CDR3 DNA reads TGCGCCAGCAGCGCCAGGCCCACAGATACGCAGTATTTT.